The 13 T cell receptor beta chains in this list originate from one sample, sequenced in a study of CD8 T cells in Susac syndrome. Random hexamers were used to reverse transcribe 0.5 to 1 ug of RNA. TCRdb called the immunoSEQ multiplex PCR reads again in MiXCR, with one record for every CDR3 protein. Of approximately 190,000 distinct CDR3 sequences listed, around 93% are singletons. What was sequenced was CD8+ T cells from PBMCs. These receptors originate from a human donor with Susac syndrome.

V gene TRBV30 combines with J gene TRBJ1-4, with TRBD1 matching over 8 bases. Germline V CDR1 and CDR2: GTSNPN, SVGIG (reference sequence). The ends lost 6 bases at V and 7 bases at J; junction bases unmatched: 7. This CDR3 region has 13 residues. CDR3 nucleotides: TGTGCCTGTACTCAGGGGGCTGGTGAAAAACTGTTTTTT. It is translated as CACTQGAGEKLFF.

The chain carries TRBV9 and TRBJ2-5; D gene uncertain. Trimming left V 1 base short and J 2 bases short, with 6 bases between. This CDR3 has 13 amino acids. Germline V CDR1 and CDR2: SGDLS, YYNGEE. The CDR3 sequence: CASSVSVQETQYF. The CDR3 coding sequence is TGTGCCAGCAGCGTATCGGTACAAGAGACCCAGTACTTC.

This chain joins TRBV11-2 and TRBJ2-2, with TRBD2 matching 9 bases. The CDR3 length is 19 residues. V lost 1 base and J lost 0; bases outside the gene matches: 9. The germline CDR1 and CDR2 sequences are SGHAT and FQNNGV. The chain's CDR3 is CASSLASGDILSNTGELFF. In nucleotides, the CDR3 is TGTGCCAGCAGCTTAGCTAGCGGGGACATACTCTCGAACACCGGGGAGCTGTTTTTT.

This rearrangement joins TRBV24-1 to TRBJ2-4; 13 positions agree with TRBD2. Germline loops: CDR1 KGHDR, CDR2 SFDVKD. Losses at the gene ends were 3 bases for V and 5 bases for J; bases not matched to a gene: 3. The CDR3 contains 16 residues. CDR3 coding DNA: TGTGCCACCAGTGATGGGGGGACTAGCGGGGAAAACATTCAGTACTTC. It specifies CATSDGGTSGENIQYF.

The rearrangement links TRBV29-1 to TRBJ2-2, with D perhaps TRBD1 or TRBD2 (5 bases each). CDR1 SQVTM and CDR2 ANQGSEA come from the germline V gene. Between the trimmed V and J ends, which lost 4 bases and 5 bases, there was a span of 14 bases. This CDR3 is built from 14 residues. The CDR3 nucleotides are TGCAGCGTTGCGGGGCAGGGAAGGACCGGGGAGCTGTTTTTT. Translation: CSVAGQGRTGELFF.

The rearrangement joins TRBV27 to TRBJ1-1; 9 positions agree with TRBD1. Per the germline V gene, CDR1 is MNHEY and CDR2 is SMNVEV (reference sequence). This CDR3 region has 15 residues. After removal of 5 bases from V and 8 bases from J, the junction contained 12 bases not matched to a gene. In nucleotides, the CDR3 is TGTGCCAGCAGTCCTGAGACAGGGGGACTTAGAGAAGCTTTCTTT. Translated, it gives CASSPETGGLREAFF.

This chain links TRBV7-9 with TRBJ2-1, with D perhaps given as TRBD1 or TRBD2 (5 bases each). CDR3 length: 16 residues. Germline V gives CDR1 SEHNR, CDR2 FQNEAQ (reference sequence). Trimming removed 3 bases at V and 0 bases at J, with 12 bases between. The CDR3 region is CASSLGPRSSYNEQFF. The CDR3 bases are TGTGCCAGCAGCTTGGGACCACGGAGCTCCTACAATGAGCAGTTCTTC.

The genes are TRBV27 and TRBJ2-7, with D perhaps TRBD1 or TRBD2 (6 bases each). CDR3 length: 15 residues. Per germline, CDR1 MNHEY and CDR2 SMNVEV (reference sequence). Trimming removed 0 bases from V and 1 base from J, with 10 bases in between. The DNA for the CDR3 is TGTGCCAGCAGTTTATCGGGGGGCCGTTCCTACGAGCAGTACTTC. Translating gives CASSLSGGRSYEQYF.

The chain recombines TRBV9 with TRBJ2-3; D may be TRBD1 (6 bases). Germline lookup yields CDR1 SGDLS and CDR2 YYNGEE. V was pared by 5 bases and J by 2 bases, with 15 bases between. The length of the CDR3 is 15 residues. The CDR3: CASRFRDTSTDTQYF. The CDR3 nucleotides read TGTGCCAGCAGATTCCGGGACACATCCACAGATACGCAGTATTTT.

This sequence joins TRBV28 and TRBJ2-1; 10 bases are a match to TRBD1. Germline V CDR1 and CDR2: MDHEN, SYDVKM. The CDR3 has 17 residues. J lost 8 bases, V lost 6 bases, and 16 bases had no gene match. Written as DNA, the CDR3 is TGTGCCAGCAGCCCTCCGGGACAGGGGACGTCTAGGGATGAGCAGTTCTTC. It encodes CASSPPGQGTSRDEQFF.

This chain connects TRBV2 to TRBJ2-1; 8 bases line up with TRBD1. CDR3 length equals 12 residues. Trimming at V came to 8 bases and at J to 10 bases, leaving 7 bases not matched to a gene. Germline loops: CDR1 SNHLY, CDR2 FYNNEI. As DNA, the CDR3 is TGTGCCAGCCACAAACAGGGGGGCGAGCAGTTCTTC. Its translation is CASHKQGGEQFF.

This chain joins TRBV20-1 and TRBJ2-2, with 9 positions matching TRBD2. Trimming took 7 bases from V and 3 from J; bases not matched to a gene: 6. CDR1 and CDR2 from the germline V gene are DFQATT and SNEGSKA (reference sequence). The CDR3 covers 14 residues. DNA for the CDR3: TGCAGTGGTGCGGGAGGGAGCGACACCGGGGAGCTGTTTTTT. This translates into CSGAGGSDTGELFF.

The chain joins TRBV7-9 to TRBJ2-7; TRBD1 or TRBD2 may be the D gene (5 bases each). CDR1 is SEHNR and CDR2 is FQNEAQ in the germline V gene (reference sequence). V was pared by 5 bases and J by 1 base, with 12 bases between. This CDR3 has 14 amino acids. The CDR3 sequence: CASSPRDRSYEQYF. The CDR3 bases are TGTGCCAGCAGCCCGAGGGACCGATCCTACGAGCAGTACTTC.